This entry lists 10 T cell receptor beta chains sequenced from one sample in a study of CD8 T cells in Susac syndrome. An amount of RNA that ranged from about 0.45 to 1 ug was reverse transcribed with random hexamers. TCRdb ran MiXCR on the immunoSEQ multiplex PCR reads and lists one entry per CDR3 protein. This sample has over 95,000 distinct CDR3 sequences, with just under 95% found just once. The specimen sequenced was CD8+ T cells from PBMCs. These receptors were taken from a human donor in good health.

The chain links TRBV29-1 to TRBJ1-6; D possibly corresponds to TRBD1 (5 bases). The V end lost 8 bases, the J end lost 5 bases, and 13 bases lay between the germline ends. The CDR3 loop spans 13 amino acids. The germline V gene has CDR1 SQVTM and CDR2 ANQGSEA. Here the CDR3 reads CSPGRQHNSPLHF. In DNA, the CDR3 is TGCAGCCCGGGGCGCCAGCATAATTCACCCCTCCACTTT.

The rearrangement links TRBV2 to TRBJ1-1, with TRBD1 matching 8 bases. Per the germline V gene, CDR1 is SNHLY and CDR2 is FYNNEI. This CDR3 is 14 amino acids long. CDR3 sequence reads: CASRSGQGNPEAFF. CDR3 coding DNA: TGTGCTTCTAGGTCCGGACAGGGTAACCCTGAAGCTTTCTTT.

This chain connects TRBV12-3 or TRBV12-4 to TRBJ1-1; D is perhaps TRBD1 (6 bases). The V and J ends lost 3 bases and 1 base respectively, with 15 bases between them. This CDR3 is built from 16 residues. CDR3 in DNA: TGTGCCAGCAGTTTTTACTCGACAGGAGGGAACACTGAAGCTTTCTTT. Protein: CASSFYSTGGNTEAFF.

The V call is TRBV7-2, the J call TRBJ1-5; the D is unclear. V shed 3 bases and J shed 4 bases, with 16 bases lying between them. CDR1 is SGHTA and CDR2 is FQGNSA in the germline V gene. The CDR3 runs to 16 residues. This CDR3 reads CASSLSIGGGNQPQHF. The CDR3 region has the DNA TGTGCCAGCAGCTTGTCAATTGGCGGCGGGAATCAGCCCCAGCATTTT.

This clonotype has just one count. The rearrangement uses TRBV18 and TRBJ2-7; 7 nucleotides align to TRBD1. V trimming: 3 bases; J trimming: 3 bases; junction bases outside the gene matches: 8. The CDR3 length is 15 residues. CDR1 and CDR2 from the germline V gene are KGHSH and LQKENI. The CDR3 region has the DNA TGTGCCAGCTCACCGATTCCGGGACAGAGCTACGAGCAGTACTTC. This encodes CASSPIPGQSYEQYF.

Concerning this clonotype itself: The junction does not match germline at one end; this may be a read error. This chain links TRBV7-7 with TRBJ2-5; D is ambiguous. Germline CDR1 reads SSHAT; CDR2 reads FNYEAQ (reference sequence). This CDR3 spans 16 amino acids. In DNA form, the CDR3 reads TGTGCTAGCAGCTTGGGTGAAAGGACCCTCCAAGAGACCCAGTACTTC. Translating gives CASSLGERTLQETQYF.

V gene TRBV29-1 combines with J gene TRBJ1-2; D gene ambiguous. V was pared by 4 bases and J by 6 bases, with 9 bases between. The germline V gene has CDR1 SQVTM and CDR2 ANQGSEA. The CDR3 length is 11 residues. Here the CDR3 DNA reads TGCAGCGTTGTCGGGCCGGATGGCTACACCTTC. It codes for CSVVGPDGYTF.

The chain couples TRBV20-1 to TRBJ2-1; 7 bases agree with TRBD2. Losses at the gene ends were 6 bases for V and 1 base for J; bases not matched to a gene: 9. CDR1 is DFQATT, CDR2 SNEGSKA, per germline (reference sequence). This CDR3 spans 15 amino acids. The CDR3 bases are TGCAGTGCCAACCGGGGGGACTTATCCTACAATGAGCAGTTCTTC. Encoded protein: CSANRGDLSYNEQFF.

The rearrangement links TRBV4-3 to TRBJ2-2; D is uncertain. Trimming cost V 0 bases and J 1 base, with 6 bases left between them. The germline gives CDR1 LGHNA, CDR2 YSLEER. The CDR3 contains 15 residues. For the CDR3, the DNA is TGCGCCAGCAGCCAAGATAGGCAGAACACCGGGGAGCTGTTTTTT. Amino acid sequence: CASSQDRQNTGELFF.

This chain links TRBV10-3 with TRBJ2-7; 9 bases are a match to TRBD1. The CDR3 is 13 amino acids. Germline V lookup: CDR1 ENHRY, CDR2 SYGVKD. V lost 6 bases, J lost 6 bases, and 6 bases stayed unmatched. The CDR3 sequence is CAISEKQGAEQYF. The CDR3 DNA sequence: TGTGCCATCAGCGAAAAACAGGGGGCCGAGCAGTACTTC.